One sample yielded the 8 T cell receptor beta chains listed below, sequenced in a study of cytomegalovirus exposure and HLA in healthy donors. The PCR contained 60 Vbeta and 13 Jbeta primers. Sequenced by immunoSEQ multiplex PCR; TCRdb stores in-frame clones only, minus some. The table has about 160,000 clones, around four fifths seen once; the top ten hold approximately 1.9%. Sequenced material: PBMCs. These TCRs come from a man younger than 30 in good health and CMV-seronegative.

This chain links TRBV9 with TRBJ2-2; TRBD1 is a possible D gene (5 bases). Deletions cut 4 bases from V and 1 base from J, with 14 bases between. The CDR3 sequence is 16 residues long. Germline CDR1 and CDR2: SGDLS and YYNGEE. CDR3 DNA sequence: TGTGCCAGCAGCCCCCGGCAGGGCCGGAACACCGGGGAGCTGTTTTTT. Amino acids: CASSPRQGRNTGELFF.

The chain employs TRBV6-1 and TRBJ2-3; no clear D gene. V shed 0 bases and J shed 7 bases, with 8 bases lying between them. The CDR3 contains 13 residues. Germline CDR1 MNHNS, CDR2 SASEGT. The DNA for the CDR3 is TGTGCCAGCAGTGAAGCCGGTTCCTATACGCAGTATTTT. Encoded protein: CASSEAGSYTQYF.

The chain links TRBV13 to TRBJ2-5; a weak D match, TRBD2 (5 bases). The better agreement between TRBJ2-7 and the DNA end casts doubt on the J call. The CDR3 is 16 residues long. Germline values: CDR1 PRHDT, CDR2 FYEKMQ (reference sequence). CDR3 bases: TGTGCCAGCAGCTTAGGTATAAGTGAGCCCGAGGGCGAGCAGTACTTC. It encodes CASSLGISEPEGEQYF.

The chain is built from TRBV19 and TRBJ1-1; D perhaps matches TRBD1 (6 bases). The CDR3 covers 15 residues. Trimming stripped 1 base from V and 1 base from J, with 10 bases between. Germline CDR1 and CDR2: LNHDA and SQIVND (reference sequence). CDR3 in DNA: TGTGCCAGTAGTATAGCTGACAGGCAGAACACTGAAGCTTTCTTT. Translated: CASSIADRQNTEAFF.

The CDR3 DNA follows: TGTGCCAGCAGTGACCCGGGGGGGACAGATACGCAGTATTTT. Translation gives CASSDPGGTDTQYF. The chain employs TRBV27 and TRBJ2-3; 8 bases line up with TRBD2. The J segment lost 3 bases and the V segment lost 5 bases, leaving 4 bases of the junction unmatched. The CDR3 totals 14 residues. Germline CDR1 reads MNHEY; CDR2 reads SMNVEV (reference sequence).

In DNA, the CDR3 is TGTGCTAGTGGTTGGAGCGGGGGGGCCGGGGAGCAGTTCTTC. Protein product: CASGWSGGAGEQFF. The chain has TRBV12-5 and TRBJ2-1, with TRBD2 matching over 10 bases. V gave up 4 bases and J gave up 10 bases; unmatched junction bases: 7. CDR3 length equals 14 residues. Per the germline V gene, CDR1 is LGHNT and CDR2 is FRNRAP.

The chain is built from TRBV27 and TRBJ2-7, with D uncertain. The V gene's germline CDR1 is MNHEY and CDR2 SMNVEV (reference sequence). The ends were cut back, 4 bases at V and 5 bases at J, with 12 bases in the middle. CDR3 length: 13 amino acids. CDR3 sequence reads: CASSSPLADEQYF. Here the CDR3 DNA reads TGTGCCAGCAGTTCGCCTTTAGCTGACGAGCAGTACTTC.

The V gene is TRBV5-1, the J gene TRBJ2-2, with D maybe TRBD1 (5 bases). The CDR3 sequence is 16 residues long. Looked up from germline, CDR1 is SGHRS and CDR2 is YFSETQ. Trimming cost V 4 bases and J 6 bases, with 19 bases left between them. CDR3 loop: CASSAWTPRGAGELFF. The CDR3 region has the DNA TGCGCCAGCAGCGCCTGGACACCCCGAGGTGCCGGGGAGCTGTTTTTT. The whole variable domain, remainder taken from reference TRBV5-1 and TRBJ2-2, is KAGVTQTPRYLIKTRGQQVTLSCSPISGHRSVSWYQQTPGQGLQFLFEYFSETQRNKGNFPGRFSGRQFSNSRSEMNVSTLELGDSALYLCASSAWTPRGAGELFFGEGSRLTVL.